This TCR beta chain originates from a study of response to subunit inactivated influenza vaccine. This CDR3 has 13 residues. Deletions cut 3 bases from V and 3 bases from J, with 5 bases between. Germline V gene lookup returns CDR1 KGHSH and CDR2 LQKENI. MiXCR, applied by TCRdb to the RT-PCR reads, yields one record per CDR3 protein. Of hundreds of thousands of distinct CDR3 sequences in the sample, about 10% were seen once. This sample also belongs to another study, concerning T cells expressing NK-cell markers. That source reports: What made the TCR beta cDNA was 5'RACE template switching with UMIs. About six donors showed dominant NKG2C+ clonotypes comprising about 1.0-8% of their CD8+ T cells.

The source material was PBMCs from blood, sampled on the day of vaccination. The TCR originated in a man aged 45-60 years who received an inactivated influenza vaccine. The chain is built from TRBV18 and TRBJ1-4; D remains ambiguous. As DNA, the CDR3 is TGTGCCAGCTCACCGGGGTCTAATGAAAAACTGTTTTTT. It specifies CASSPGSNEKLFF.